This T cell receptor (beta chain) was captured by sequencing in a study of blood T cell repertoires in COVID-19. The overall study: Material from acute and convalescent COVID-19 was sourced from the United States, Italy and Spain. T cells, B-cell-depleted T cells, or PBMCs supplied cDNA or gDNA.

Only in-frame clones appear in the TCRdb table, and some are missing; sequencing was by immunoSEQ multiplex PCR. Altogether fewer than 60,000 clones are present, around 80% being singletons, with the ten largest covering about 25%. Per germline, CDR1 MGHRA and CDR2 YSYEKL. CDR3 length equals 16 residues. V shed 4 bases and J 5 bases; nucleotides not matched to a gene: 11. This sequence joins TRBV4-1 and TRBJ1-1, with TRBD1 matching 9 bases. The sequencing sample was made of peripheral blood. This sequence originates from a man between 65 and 80 years old with acute or convalescent COVID-19. The CDR3 region is CASSPRRGQGGTEAFF. CDR3 sequence (DNA): TGCGCCAGCAGCCCCCGGAGGGGACAGGGCGGAACTGAAGCTTTCTTT.